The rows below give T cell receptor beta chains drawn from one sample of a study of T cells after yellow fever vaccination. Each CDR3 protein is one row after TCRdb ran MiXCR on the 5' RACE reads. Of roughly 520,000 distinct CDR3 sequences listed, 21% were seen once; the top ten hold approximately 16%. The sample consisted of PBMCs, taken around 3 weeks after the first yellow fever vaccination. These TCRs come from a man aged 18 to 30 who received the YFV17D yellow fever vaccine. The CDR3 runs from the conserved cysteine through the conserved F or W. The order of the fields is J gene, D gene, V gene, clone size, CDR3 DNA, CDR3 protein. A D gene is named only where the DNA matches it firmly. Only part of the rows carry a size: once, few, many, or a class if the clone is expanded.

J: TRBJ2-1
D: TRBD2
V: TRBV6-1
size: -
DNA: TGTGCCAGCGGCCTAGCGGACAATGAGCAGTTCTTC
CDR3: CASGLADNEQFF

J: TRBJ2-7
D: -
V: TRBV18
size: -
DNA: TGTGCCAGCTCACCTCAGACGACCTCCTACGAGCAGTACTTC
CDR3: CASSPQTTSYEQYF

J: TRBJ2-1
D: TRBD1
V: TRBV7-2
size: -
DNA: TGTGCCAGCAGGCTCGCCAGGGGGTCCAGTGAGCAGTTCTTC
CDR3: CASRLARGSSEQFF

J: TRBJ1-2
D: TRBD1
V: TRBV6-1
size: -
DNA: TGTGCCAGCAGTGGGGACAGGAGGTATTATGGCTACACCTTC
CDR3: CASSGDRRYYGYTF

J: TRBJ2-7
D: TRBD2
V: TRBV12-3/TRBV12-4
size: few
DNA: TGTGCCAGCACCCTACTAGCGGGGTCTCACGAGCAGTACTTC
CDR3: CASTLLAGSHEQYF

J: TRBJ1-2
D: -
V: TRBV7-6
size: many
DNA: TGTGCCAGCAGCTTATCGCAAGGGGACTATGGCTACACCTTC
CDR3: CASSLSQGDYGYTF

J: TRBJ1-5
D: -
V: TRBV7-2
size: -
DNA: TGTGCCAGCAGCCCGTTACAGGGTCTGGTGGGCAATCAGCCCCAGCATTTT
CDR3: CASSPLQGLVGNQPQHF

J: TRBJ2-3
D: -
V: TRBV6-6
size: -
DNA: TGTGCCAGCACTTTATCGGGCCAGCCCCAGTATTTT
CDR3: CASTLSGQPQYF

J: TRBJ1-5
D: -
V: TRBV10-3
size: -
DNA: TGTGCCATCAGTGAGTCTATAGGGGGAAGGCAGCCCCAGCATTTT
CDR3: CAISESIGGRQPQHF

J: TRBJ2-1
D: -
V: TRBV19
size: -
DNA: TGTGCCAGTAGTTTTCGGGACTTCTACAATGAGCAGTTCTTC
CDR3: CASSFRDFYNEQFF

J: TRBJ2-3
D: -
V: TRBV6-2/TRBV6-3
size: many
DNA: TGTGCCAGCAGTTACTCGGATAGCACAGATACGCAGTATTTT
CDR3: CASSYSDSTDTQYF

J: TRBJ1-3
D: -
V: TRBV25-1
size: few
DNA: TGTGCCAGCAGTGATGTGGGCTACGGAAACACCATATATTTT
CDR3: CASSDVGYGNTIYF

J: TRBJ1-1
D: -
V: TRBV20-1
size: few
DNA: TGCAGTGCTGGGGGGCCCGGGGTGCGTTGGACTGAAGCTTTCTTT
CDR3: CSAGGPGVRWTEAFF

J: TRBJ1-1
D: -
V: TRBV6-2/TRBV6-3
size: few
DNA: TGTGCCACGTCAGGATCGAACACTGAAGCTTTCTTT
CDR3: CATSGSNTEAFF

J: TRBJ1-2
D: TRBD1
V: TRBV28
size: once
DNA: TGTGCCAGCAGAGCAGGGGGCTCTTCTGGCTACACCTTC
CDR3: CASRAGGSSGYTF

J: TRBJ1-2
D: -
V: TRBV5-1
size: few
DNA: TGCGCCAGCAGCTCGGTCACAGGGTCCGGTTATGGCTACACCTTC
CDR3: CASSSVTGSGYGYTF

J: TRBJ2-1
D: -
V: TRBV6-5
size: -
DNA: TGTGCCAGCAGTTACGCCCTGGACTCCAATGAGCAGTTCTTC
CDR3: CASSYALDSNEQFF

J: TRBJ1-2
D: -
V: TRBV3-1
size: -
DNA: TGTGCCAGCAGCCAGTCCCCCATTCCCACCTTC
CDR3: CASSQSPIPTF

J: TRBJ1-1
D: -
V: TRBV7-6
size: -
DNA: TGTGCCAGCAGCTTAGGGGCGGGTGAAGCTTTCTTT
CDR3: CASSLGAGEAFF

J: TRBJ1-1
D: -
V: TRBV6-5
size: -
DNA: TGTGCCAGCAGTTACTCGGGGGGGTCGAACACTGAAGCTTTCTTT
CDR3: CASSYSGGSNTEAFF

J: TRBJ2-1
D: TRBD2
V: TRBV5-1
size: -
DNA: TGCGCCAGCACGGGGGGACTAGCGGGGGGCTCCTACAATGAGCAGTTCTTC
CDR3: CASTGGLAGGSYNEQFF

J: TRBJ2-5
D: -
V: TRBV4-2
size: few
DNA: TGTGCCAGCAGCCAAGATAGGGGGACTGGAGAGACCCAGTACTTC
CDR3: CASSQDRGTGETQYF

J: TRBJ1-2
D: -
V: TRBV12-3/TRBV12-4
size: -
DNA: TGTGCCAGCAGTTCCTCGACAGAGAACTATGGCTACACCTTC
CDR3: CASSSSTENYGYTF

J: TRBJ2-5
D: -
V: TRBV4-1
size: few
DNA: TGCGCCAGCAGCCAAGTCCCGGGGGACCAAGAGACCCAGTACTTC
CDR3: CASSQVPGDQETQYF

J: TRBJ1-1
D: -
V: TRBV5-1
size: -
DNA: TGCGCCAGCAGCGCCACACAGCAGAACACTGAAGCTTTCTTT
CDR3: CASSATQQNTEAFF

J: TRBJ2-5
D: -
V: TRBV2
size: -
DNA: TGTGCCAGCAGTGTGATGCGAGAGACCCAGTACTTC
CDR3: CASSVMRETQYF

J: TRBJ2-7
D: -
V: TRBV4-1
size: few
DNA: TGCGCCAGCAGCCAAGTCTTTTCTGAGCAGTACTTC
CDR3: CASSQVFSEQYF

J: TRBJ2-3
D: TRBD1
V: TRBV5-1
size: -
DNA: TGCGCCAGCAGCACAAGACAGGGCTCAGATACGCAGTATTTT
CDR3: CASSTRQGSDTQYF

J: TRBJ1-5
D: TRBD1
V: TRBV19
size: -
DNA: TGTGCCAGTAGTATGGGGCAGGGGGTTCCTTTTTTTAATCAGCCCCAGCATTTT
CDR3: CASSMGQGVPFFNQPQHF

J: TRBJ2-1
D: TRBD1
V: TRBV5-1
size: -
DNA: TGCGCCAGCCACCGGACAGGGGGCAAGGGTGAGCAGTTCTTC
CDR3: CASHRTGGKGEQFF

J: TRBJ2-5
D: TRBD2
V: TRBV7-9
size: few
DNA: TGTGCCAGCAGCTCAGAGGGGGACAAGCGGGGGGCGTTCACCCAGTACTTC
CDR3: CASSSEGDKRGAFTQYF

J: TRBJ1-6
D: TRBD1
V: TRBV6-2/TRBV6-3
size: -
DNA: TGTGCCAGCACCAGGGACAGGGGATTCCTCCACTTT
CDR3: CASTRDRGFLHF

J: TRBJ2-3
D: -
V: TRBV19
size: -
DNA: TGTGCCAGTAGGGACACATCTAACACAGATACGCAGTATTTT
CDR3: CASRDTSNTDTQYF

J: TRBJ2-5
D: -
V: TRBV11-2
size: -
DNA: TGTGCCAGCAGCTTAGCCACCGGACTATCCCAAGAGACCCAGTACTTC
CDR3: CASSLATGLSQETQYF

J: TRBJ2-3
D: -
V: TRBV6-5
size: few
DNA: TGTGCCAGCAGTTACAGGGGGGGGTCTAGCACAGATACGCAGTATTTT
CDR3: CASSYRGGSSTDTQYF

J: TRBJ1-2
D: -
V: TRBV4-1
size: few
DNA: TGCGCCAGCAGCCAAGATGGGGCAGGGCTGGTGGAGGGCTACACCTTC
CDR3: CASSQDGAGLVEGYTF

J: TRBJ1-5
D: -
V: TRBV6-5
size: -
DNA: TGTGCCAGCAGTCACAGACCGGAGGACCAGCCCCAGCATTTT
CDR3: CASSHRPEDQPQHF

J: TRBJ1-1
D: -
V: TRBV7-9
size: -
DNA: TGTGCCAGCAGCCCAGAAGACAGGCCGGAAGCTTTCTTT
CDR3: CASSPEDRPEAFF

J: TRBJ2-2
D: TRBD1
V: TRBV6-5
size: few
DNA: TGTGCCAGCAGTTACCCGCAGGGGGCAGGCCTCGGGGAGCTGTTTTTT
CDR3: CASSYPQGAGLGELFF

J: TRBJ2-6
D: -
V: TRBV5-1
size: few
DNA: TGCGCCAGCAGCTTGTCTAGCTCTGGGGCCAACGTCCTGACTTTC
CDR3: CASSLSSSGANVLTF

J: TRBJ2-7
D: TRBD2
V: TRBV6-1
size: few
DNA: TGTGCCAGCAACCCCGGTGGTAGCGGGGGGACCTACGAGCAGTACTTC
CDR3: CASNPGGSGGTYEQYF

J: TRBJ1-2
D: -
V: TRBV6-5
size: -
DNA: TGTGCCAGCAATTTAAGCGGCTCTGCAGGCTACACCTTC
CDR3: CASNLSGSAGYTF

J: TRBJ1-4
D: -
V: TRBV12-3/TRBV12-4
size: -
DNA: TGTGCCAGCAGCTACCCGGGATGGGAAAATGAAAAACTGTTTTTT
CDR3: CASSYPGWENEKLFF

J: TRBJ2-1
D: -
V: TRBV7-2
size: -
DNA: TGTGCCAGCAGCTTAGTTTGGCAGTCCTCCTACAATGAGCAGTTCTTC
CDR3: CASSLVWQSSYNEQFF

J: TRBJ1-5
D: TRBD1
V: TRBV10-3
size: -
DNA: TGTGCCATCAGTGAGTCGGGACAGGGAGGCAATCAGCCCCAGCATTTT
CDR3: CAISESGQGGNQPQHF

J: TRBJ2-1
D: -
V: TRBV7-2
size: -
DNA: TGTGCCAGCAGCTCCCAGACTGGCTACAATGAGCAGTTCTTC
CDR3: CASSSQTGYNEQFF

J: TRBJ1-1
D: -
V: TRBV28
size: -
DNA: TGTGCCAGCCCTGACCCCCTTGGTCGCCCGAACACTGAAGCTTTCTTT
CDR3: CASPDPLGRPNTEAFF

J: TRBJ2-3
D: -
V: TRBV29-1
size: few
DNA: TGCAGCGTTGGTCACCCTGGAGATACGCAGTATTTT
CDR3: CSVGHPGDTQYF

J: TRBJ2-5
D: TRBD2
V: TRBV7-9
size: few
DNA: TGTGCCAGCAGCCCTGGGACTAGCGGACGGGAGACCCAGTACTTC
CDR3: CASSPGTSGRETQYF

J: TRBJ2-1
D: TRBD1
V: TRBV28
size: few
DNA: TGTGCCAGCAGTTTAGACAGGGCTCTCTCCTACAATGAGCAGTTCTTC
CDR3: CASSLDRALSYNEQFF

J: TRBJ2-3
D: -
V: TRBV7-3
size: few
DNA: TGTGCCAGCAGCGCCGACTCTTACACAGATACGCAGTATTTT
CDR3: CASSADSYTDTQYF

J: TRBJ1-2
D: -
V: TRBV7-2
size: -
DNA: TGTGCCAGCAGCCAAAGCCCAGGGAATGCTGGCTACACCTTC
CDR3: CASSQSPGNAGYTF

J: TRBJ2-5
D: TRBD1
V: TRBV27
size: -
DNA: TGTGCCAGCAGTTTACGGGACAGGGTCCAAGAGACCCAGTACTTC
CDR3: CASSLRDRVQETQYF

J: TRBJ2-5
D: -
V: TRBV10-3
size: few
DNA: TGTGCCATCAACCGACAGTGGGGGGAGACCCAGTACTTC
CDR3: CAINRQWGETQYF